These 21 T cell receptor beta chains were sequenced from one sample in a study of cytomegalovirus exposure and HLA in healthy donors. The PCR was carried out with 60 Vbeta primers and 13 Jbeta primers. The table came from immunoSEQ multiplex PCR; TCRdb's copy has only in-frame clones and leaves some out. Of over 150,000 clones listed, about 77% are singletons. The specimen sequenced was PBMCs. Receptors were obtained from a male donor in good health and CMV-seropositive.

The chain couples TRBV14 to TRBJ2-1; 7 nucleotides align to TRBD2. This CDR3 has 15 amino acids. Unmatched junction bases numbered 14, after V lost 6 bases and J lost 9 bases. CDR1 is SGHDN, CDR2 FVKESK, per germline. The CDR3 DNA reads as TGTGCCAGCAGTCCTCCGGGACTACCATCCAGTGAGCAGTTCTTC. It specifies CASSPPGLPSSEQFF. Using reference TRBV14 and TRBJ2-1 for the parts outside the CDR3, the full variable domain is EAGVTQFPSHSVIEKGQTVTLRCDPISGHDNLYWYRRVMGKEIKFLLHFVKESKQDESGMPNNRFLAERTGGTYSTLKVQPAELEDSGVYFCASSPPGLPSSEQFFGPGTRLTVL.

CDR3: CASSPAQAGPGPLRELFF. The CDR3 DNA reads TGCGCCAGCAGCCCCGCCCAAGCGGGGCCGGGCCCCCTCAGGGAGCTGTTTTTT. The rearrangement links TRBV5-1 to TRBJ2-2; the match to TRBD2 covers 7 bases. CDR1 SGHRS and CDR2 YFSETQ come from the germline V gene. This CDR3 contains 18 residues. The V gene end was trimmed by 4 bases and the J gene end by 9 bases; junction bases not matched to a gene: 21.

CDR3 bases: TGTGCCAGCAGCACTTGGACAGGGGTAAGCTCCTACGAGCAGTACTTC. This codes for CASSTWTGVSSYEQYF. The chain joins TRBV5-4 to TRBJ2-7, with 9 bases matching TRBD1. V shed 4 bases, J shed 0 bases, and the junction held 8 bases outside the gene matches. CDR3 size: 16 residues. The germline CDR1 and CDR2 sequences are SGHNT and YYREEE (reference sequence).

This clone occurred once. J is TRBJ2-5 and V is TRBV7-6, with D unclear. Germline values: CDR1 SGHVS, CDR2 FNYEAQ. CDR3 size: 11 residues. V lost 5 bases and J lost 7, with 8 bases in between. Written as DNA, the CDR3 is TGTGCCAGCAGCCCCCCCGGGACCCAGTACTTC. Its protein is CASSPPGTQYF.

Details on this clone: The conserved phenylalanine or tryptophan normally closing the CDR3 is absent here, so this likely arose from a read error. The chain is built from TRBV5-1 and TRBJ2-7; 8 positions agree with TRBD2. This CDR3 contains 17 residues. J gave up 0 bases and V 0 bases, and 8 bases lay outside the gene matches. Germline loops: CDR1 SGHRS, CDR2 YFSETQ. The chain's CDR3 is CASSLGLAGSSSYEQYL. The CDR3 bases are TGCGCCAGCAGCTTGGGTCTAGCGGGTTCGAGCTCCTACGAGCAGTACCTC.

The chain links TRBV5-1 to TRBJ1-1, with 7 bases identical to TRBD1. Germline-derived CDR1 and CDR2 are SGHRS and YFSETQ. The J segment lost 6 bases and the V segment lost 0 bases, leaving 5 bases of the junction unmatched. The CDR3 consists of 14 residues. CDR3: CASSLGQGSAEAFF. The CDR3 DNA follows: TGCGCCAGCAGCTTGGGACAGGGATCCGCTGAAGCTTTCTTT.

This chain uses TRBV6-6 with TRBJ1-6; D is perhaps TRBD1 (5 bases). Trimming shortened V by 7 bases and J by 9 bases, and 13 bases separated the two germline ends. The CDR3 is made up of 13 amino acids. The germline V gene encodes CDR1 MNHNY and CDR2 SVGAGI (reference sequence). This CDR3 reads CASTTDILSPLHF. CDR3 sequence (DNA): TGTGCCAGCACCACGGACATTCTTTCACCCCTCCACTTT.

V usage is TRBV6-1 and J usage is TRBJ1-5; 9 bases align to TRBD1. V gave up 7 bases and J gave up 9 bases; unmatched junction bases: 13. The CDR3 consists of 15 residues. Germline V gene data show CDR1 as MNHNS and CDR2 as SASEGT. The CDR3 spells CASTSRTGANGPQHF. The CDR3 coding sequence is TGTGCCAGCACCTCCAGGACAGGGGCAAATGGGCCCCAGCATTTT.

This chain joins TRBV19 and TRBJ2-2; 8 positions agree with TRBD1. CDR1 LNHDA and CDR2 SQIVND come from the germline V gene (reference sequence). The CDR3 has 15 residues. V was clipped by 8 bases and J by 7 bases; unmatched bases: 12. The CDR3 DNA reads TGTGCCAGTGCGAGGGCAGGGGGCCGAATCGGGGAGCTGTTTTTT. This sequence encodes CASARAGGRIGELFF.

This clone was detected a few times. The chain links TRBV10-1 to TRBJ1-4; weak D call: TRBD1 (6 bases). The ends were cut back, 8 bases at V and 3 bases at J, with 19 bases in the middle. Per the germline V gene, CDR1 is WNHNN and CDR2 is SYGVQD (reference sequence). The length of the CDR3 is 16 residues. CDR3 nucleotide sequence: TGCGCCAGCTTACACCGGGACAAGCTTGCTAATGAAAAACTGTTTTTT. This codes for CASLHRDKLANEKLFF.

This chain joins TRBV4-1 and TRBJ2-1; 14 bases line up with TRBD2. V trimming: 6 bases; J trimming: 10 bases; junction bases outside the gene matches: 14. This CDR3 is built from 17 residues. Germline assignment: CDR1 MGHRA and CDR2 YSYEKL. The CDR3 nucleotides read TGCGCCAGCAGTCCACCCCCTGGGACTAGCGGGGGCCGGGAGCAGTTCTTC. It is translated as CASSPPPGTSGGREQFF.

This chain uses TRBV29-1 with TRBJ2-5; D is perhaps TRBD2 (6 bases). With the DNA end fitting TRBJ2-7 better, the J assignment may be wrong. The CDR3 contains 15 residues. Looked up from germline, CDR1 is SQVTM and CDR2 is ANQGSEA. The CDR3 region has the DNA TGCAGCGTTGGTGTCCGGGACTCACTTTCCTACGAGCAGTACTTC. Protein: CSVGVRDSLSYEQYF.

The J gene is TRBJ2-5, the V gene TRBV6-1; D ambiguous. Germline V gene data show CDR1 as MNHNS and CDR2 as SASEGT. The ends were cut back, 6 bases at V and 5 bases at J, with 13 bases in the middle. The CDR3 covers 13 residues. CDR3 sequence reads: CASRAPAGETQYF. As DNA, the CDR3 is TGTGCCAGCAGGGCCCCGGCCGGGGAGACCCAGTACTTC.

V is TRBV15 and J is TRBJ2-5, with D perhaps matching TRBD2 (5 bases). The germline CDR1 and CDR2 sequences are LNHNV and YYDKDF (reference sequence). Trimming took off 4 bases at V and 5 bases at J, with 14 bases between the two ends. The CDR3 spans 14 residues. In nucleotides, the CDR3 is TGTGCCACCAGCATCCTCCTGAGGGCTGAGACCCAGTACTTC. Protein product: CATSILLRAETQYF. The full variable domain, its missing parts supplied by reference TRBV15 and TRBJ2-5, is DAMVIQNPRYQVTQFGKPVTLSCSQTLNHNVMYWYQQKSSQAPKLLFHYYDKDFNNEADTPDNFQSRRPNTSFCFLDIRSPGLGDTAMYLCATSILLRAETQYFGPGTRLLVL.

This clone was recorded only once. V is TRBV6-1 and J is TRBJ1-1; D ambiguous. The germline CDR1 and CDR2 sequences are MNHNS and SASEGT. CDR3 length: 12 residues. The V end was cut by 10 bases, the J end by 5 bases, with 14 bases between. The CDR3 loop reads CAIEELRTEAFF. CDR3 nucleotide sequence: TGTGCCATCGAGGAGTTACGGACTGAAGCTTTCTTT.

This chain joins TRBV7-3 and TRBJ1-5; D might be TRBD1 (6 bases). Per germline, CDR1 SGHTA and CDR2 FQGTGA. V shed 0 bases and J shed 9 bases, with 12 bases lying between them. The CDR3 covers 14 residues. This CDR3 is CASSLTGGEGPQHF. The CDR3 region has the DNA TGTGCCAGCAGCTTAACAGGGGGAGAGGGGCCCCAGCATTTT.

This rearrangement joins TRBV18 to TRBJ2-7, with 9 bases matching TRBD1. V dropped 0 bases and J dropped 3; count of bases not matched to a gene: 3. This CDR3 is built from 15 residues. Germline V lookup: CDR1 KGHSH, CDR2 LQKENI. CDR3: CASSPPGTGNYEQYF. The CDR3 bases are TGTGCCAGCTCACCACCGGGGACAGGGAACTACGAGCAGTACTTC.

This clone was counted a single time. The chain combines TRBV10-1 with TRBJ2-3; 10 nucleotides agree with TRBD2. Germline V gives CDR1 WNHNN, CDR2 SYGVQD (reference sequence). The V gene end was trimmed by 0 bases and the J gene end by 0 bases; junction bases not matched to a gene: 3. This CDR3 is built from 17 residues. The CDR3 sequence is CASSESASGGSTDTQYF. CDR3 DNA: TGCGCCAGCAGTGAGTCTGCTAGCGGGGGTAGCACAGATACGCAGTATTTT.

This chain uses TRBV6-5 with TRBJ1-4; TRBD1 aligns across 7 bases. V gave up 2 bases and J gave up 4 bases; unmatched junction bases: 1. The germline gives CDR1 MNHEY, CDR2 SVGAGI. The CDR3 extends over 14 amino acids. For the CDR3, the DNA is TGTGCCAGCAGTTACGGGGACAGTAATGAAAAACTGTTTTTT. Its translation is CASSYGDSNEKLFF.

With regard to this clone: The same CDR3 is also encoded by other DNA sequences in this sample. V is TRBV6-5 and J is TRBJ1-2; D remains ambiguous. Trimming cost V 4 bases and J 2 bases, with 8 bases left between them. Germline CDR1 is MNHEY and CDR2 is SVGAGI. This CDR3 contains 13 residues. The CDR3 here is CASSFDSNYGYTF. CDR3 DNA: TGTGCCAGCAGTTTCGACTCGAACTATGGCTACACCTTC.

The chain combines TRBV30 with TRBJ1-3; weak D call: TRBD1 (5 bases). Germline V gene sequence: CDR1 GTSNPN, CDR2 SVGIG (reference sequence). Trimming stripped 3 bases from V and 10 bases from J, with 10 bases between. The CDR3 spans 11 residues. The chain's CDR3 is CAWSRRGTIYF. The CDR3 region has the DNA TGTGCCTGGAGCCGTAGGGGTACCATATATTTT.